The 26 T cell receptor beta chains in this list originate from one sample, sequenced in a study of blood T cell repertoires in COVID-19. Sequencing was performed with immunoSEQ multiplex PCR; in TCRdb, only in-frame clones are kept and a portion is missing. The sample contains some 210,000 clones, about 91% of which appear only once. Sequencing used peripheral blood. Receptors were obtained from a man aged 25 to 45 with acute or convalescent COVID-19.

V is TRBV6-5 and J is TRBJ1-3, with D tentatively TRBD1 (5 bases). The CDR3 covers 14 residues. With 4 bases removed from V and 10 bases from J, the gap between germline ends came to 17 bases. Germline loops: CDR1 MNHEY, CDR2 SVGAGI. In DNA form, the CDR3 reads TGTGCCAGCAGTTCTTTGACAGTAAAGGGGACCATATATTTT. This gives the protein CASSSLTVKGTIYF.

The V call is TRBV2, the J call TRBJ2-2; possible D gene TRBD2, 6 bases. The CDR3 is 15 residues long. Germline-derived CDR1 and CDR2 are SNHLY and FYNNEI. Trimming left V 6 bases short and J 3 bases short, with 14 bases between. The CDR3 DNA reads TGTGCCAGCAGCGGGGACTCCATCGACACCGGGGAGCTGTTTTTT. This sequence encodes CASSGDSIDTGELFF. Full variable domain (rest looked up from reference TRBV2 and TRBJ2-2): EPEVTQTPSHQVTQMGQEVILRCVPISNHLYFYWYRQILGQKVEFLVSFYNNEISEKSEIFDDQFSVERPDGSNFTLKIRSTKLEDSAMYFCASSGDSIDTGELFFGEGSRLTVL.

V is TRBV20-1 and J is TRBJ1-5; D not resolved. The CDR3 consists of 11 residues. Trimming took 3 bases from V and 7 from J, leaving 7 bases between them. Germline V gene lookup returns CDR1 DFQATT and CDR2 SNEGSKA (reference sequence). The CDR3 DNA follows: TGCAGTGCTAGTATACAACAGCCCCAGCATTTT. This gives the protein CSASIQQPQHF.

Here the CDR3 DNA reads TGTGCCAGCAGCCGGGAAGTCTATGGCTACACCTTC. It encodes CASSREVYGYTF. V usage is TRBV7-9 and J usage is TRBJ1-2, with no clear D. This CDR3 spans 12 amino acids. V was trimmed by 5 bases and J by 4 bases, leaving 8 bases between them. CDR1 and CDR2 (germline): SEHNR, FQNEAQ (reference sequence).

V and J are TRBV6-5 and TRBJ2-1, with 9 bases that match TRBD1. Per germline, CDR1 MNHEY and CDR2 SVGAGI. Losses at the gene ends were 6 bases for V and 6 bases for J; bases not matched to a gene: 9. The CDR3 has 15 amino acids. The CDR3 spells CASRTGTGWANEQFF. In nucleotides, the CDR3 is TGTGCCAGCAGGACCGGGACAGGGTGGGCCAATGAGCAGTTCTTC.

The chain has TRBV29-1 and TRBJ2-2, with D possibly TRBD2 on 6 matching bases. Trimming removed 7 bases at V and 7 bases at J, with 13 bases between. The CDR3 is made up of 12 amino acids. Germline CDR1 and CDR2: SQVTM and ANQGSEA. CDR3 sequence reads: CSGGTSYGELFF. CDR3 DNA: TGCAGCGGCGGGACTTCCTACGGGGAGCTGTTTTTT.

The CDR3 sequence is CASSRVGTNEKLFF. CDR3 nucleotides: TGTGCCAGCAGCCGAGTTGGAACTAATGAAAAACTGTTTTTT. V usage is TRBV5-4 and J usage is TRBJ1-4, with unresolved D. CDR3 size: 14 residues. Per germline, CDR1 SGHNT and CDR2 YYREEE (reference sequence). Trimming shortened V by 4 bases and J by 1 base, and 8 bases separated the two germline ends.

The V gene is TRBV29-1, the J gene TRBJ2-7, with D possibly TRBD1 on 5 matching bases. This CDR3 comprises 11 residues. Germline-derived CDR1 and CDR2 are SQVTM and ANQGSEA. V was clipped by 1 base and J by 5 bases, with 6 bases between them. The CDR3 protein is CSVEGGDEQYF. For the CDR3, the DNA is TGCAGCGTTGAAGGGGGCGACGAGCAGTACTTC.

The J gene is TRBJ1-1, the V gene TRBV5-1, with D perhaps TRBD1 (6 bases). The CDR3 sequence is 13 residues long. Looked up from germline, CDR1 is SGHRS and CDR2 is YFSETQ. Trimming removed 2 bases at V and 4 bases at J, with 9 bases between. The CDR3 sequence: CASSLQGTTEAFF. CDR3 in DNA: TGCGCCAGCAGCTTACAGGGAACCACTGAAGCTTTCTTT.

This chain links TRBV15 with TRBJ2-1; 15 positions agree with TRBD2. CDR3 length: 19 residues. Germline V gene data show CDR1 as LNHNV and CDR2 as YYDKDF (reference sequence). J lost 5 bases, V lost 5 bases, and 13 bases had no gene match. The CDR3 spells CATSGRKGTSGRRNNEQFF. In nucleotides, the CDR3 is TGTGCCACCAGCGGCAGAAAAGGGACTAGCGGGAGGCGAAACAATGAGCAGTTCTTC.

The chain has TRBV27 and TRBJ1-4; D remains ambiguous. The ends were cut back, 2 bases at V and 1 base at J, with 11 bases in the middle. The CDR3 sequence is 16 residues long. CDR1 is MNHEY, CDR2 SMNVEV, per germline (reference sequence). The CDR3 spells CASSLNSRKTNEKLFF. The CDR3 bases are TGTGCCAGCAGTTTAAACAGCAGGAAAACTAATGAAAAACTGTTTTTT.

V gene TRBV5-4 combines with J gene TRBJ1-4; perhaps TRBD1 as D (6 bases). This CDR3 has 15 amino acids. Trimming removed 4 bases at V and 5 bases at J, with 15 bases between. Germline loops: CDR1 SGHNT, CDR2 YYREEE (reference sequence). CDR3 loop: CASSGSDRINEKLFF. The CDR3 bases are TGTGCCAGCAGCGGGTCGGACAGAATAAATGAAAAACTGTTTTTT.

The rearrangement joins TRBV11-3 to TRBJ2-1, with TRBD1 as a possible D gene (6 bases). V dropped 4 bases and J dropped 3 bases, with 10 bases sitting between them. The CDR3 is 14 residues long. The germline CDR1 and CDR2 sequences are SGHNT and YENEEA. As DNA, the CDR3 is TGTGCCAGCAGCTCAAGGACAGACTACAATGAGCAGTTCTTC. Translating it yields CASSSRTDYNEQFF.

Points on this clone: One end of the junction is discordant with germline, which a read error may explain. The chain is built from TRBV29-1 and TRBJ1-5; weak D call: TRBD1 (5 bases). Germline V gene sequence: CDR1 SQVTM, CDR2 ANQGSEA. The CDR3 contains 14 residues. Here the CDR3 DNA reads TGCAGCGTGGAAGGGGCAGGGAACAATCAGCCCCAGCATTTT. Translating gives CSVEGAGNNQPQHF. Filled out from reference TRBV29-1 and TRBJ1-5, the complete variable domain reads SAVISQKPSRDICQRGTSLTIQCQVDSQVTMMFWYRQQPGQSLTLIATANQGSEATYESGFVIDKFPISRPNLTFSTLTVSNMSPEDSSIYLCSVEGAGNNQPQHFGDGTRLSIL.

The genes are TRBV5-1 and TRBJ2-1, with 11 nucleotides matching TRBD2. The CDR3 runs 15 residues. The germline V gene has CDR1 SGHRS and CDR2 YFSETQ. V was pared by 3 bases and J by 3 bases, with 2 bases of the junction left unmatched. CDR3 nucleotides: TGCGCCAGCAGCTCGGGACTAGCGGACTACAATGAGCAGTTCTTC. Amino acids: CASSSGLADYNEQFF.

This clone was seen more than once but under ten times. V gene TRBV28 combines with J gene TRBJ2-3; TRBD2 aligns across 12 bases. This CDR3 is 15 amino acids long. CDR1 and CDR2 from the germline V gene are MDHEN and SYDVKM. Trimming took 5 bases from V and 5 from J; bases not matched to a gene: 5. In DNA form, the CDR3 reads TGTGCCAGCAGTGACGAGGGACTAGCGGGAGATACGCAGTATTTT. This encodes CASSDEGLAGDTQYF.

This chain joins TRBV10-2 and TRBJ2-7; 8 bases match TRBD2. Per the germline V gene, CDR1 is WSHSY and CDR2 is SAAADI. The CDR3 totals 12 residues. After removal of 10 bases from V and 1 base from J, the junction contained 3 bases not matched to a gene. In DNA form, the CDR3 reads TGCGCCACCGGGGGGGGGTCCTACGAGCAGTACTTC. Translation gives CATGGGSYEQYF.

The V gene is TRBV9, the J gene TRBJ1-2; 9 bases line up with TRBD1. The ends lost 3 bases at V and 7 bases at J; junction bases unmatched: 7. The germline gives CDR1 SGDLS, CDR2 YYNGEE. The CDR3 is 14 amino acids. In nucleotides, the CDR3 is TGTGCCAGCAGCGAGGGACAGGGATCGGGTGGCTACACCTTC. It yields the protein CASSEGQGSGGYTF.

The V gene is TRBV27, the J gene TRBJ1-6; 9 bases align to TRBD1. J was trimmed by 7 bases and V by 6 bases; bases with no gene match: 10. The CDR3 covers 16 residues. CDR1 MNHEY and CDR2 SMNVEV come from the germline V gene (reference sequence). Here the CDR3 reads CASRTDSDRGNSPLHF. As DNA, the CDR3 is TGTGCCAGCAGAACCGATTCGGACAGGGGAAATTCACCCCTCCACTTT.

The chain has TRBV19 and TRBJ2-1; a weak D match, TRBD1 (6 bases). Trimming stripped 5 bases from V and 4 bases from J, with 9 bases between. Germline V gene data show CDR1 as LNHDA and CDR2 as SQIVND (reference sequence). The CDR3 has 13 residues. CDR3 nucleotides: TGTGCCAGTAGTTGGACAGAGTACAATGAGCAGTTCTTC. Its protein is CASSWTEYNEQFF.

The J gene is TRBJ2-7, the V gene TRBV30; TRBD1 matches at 8 bases. V dropped 8 bases and J dropped 0; count of bases not matched to a gene: 3. This CDR3 is 12 amino acids long. Germline V CDR1 and CDR2: GTSNPN, SVGIG (reference sequence). The CDR3 coding sequence is TGTGCCGGGACAGGTAGCTCCTACGAGCAGTACTTC. This encodes CAGTGSSYEQYF.

This clone has a single count. The genes are TRBV6-5 and TRBJ1-5; perhaps TRBD1 as D (5 bases). Trimming left V 8 bases short and J 7 bases short, with 12 bases between. CDR1 MNHEY and CDR2 SVGAGI come from the germline V gene. This CDR3 region has 12 residues. CDR3 region: CASGQLSQPQHF. The CDR3 DNA reads TGTGCCAGCGGACAACTCAGCCAGCCCCAGCATTTT.

As DNA, the CDR3 is TGCGCCAGCAGCTCCTCGGACAGGCCCAAGGCAACTAATGAAAAACTGTTTTTT. This translates into CASSSSDRPKATNEKLFF. The V gene is TRBV5-1, the J gene TRBJ1-4; 7 bases match TRBD1. Trimming removed 3 bases from V and 0 bases from J; junction bases left unmatched: 11. This CDR3 comprises 18 residues. The germline CDR1 and CDR2 sequences are SGHRS and YFSETQ.

This clone was detected only once. The V call is TRBV10-1, the J call TRBJ2-3, with D maybe TRBD2 (6 bases). The ends were cut back, 6 bases at V and 7 bases at J, with 20 bases in the middle. This CDR3 region has 15 residues. In germline, CDR1 is WNHNN, CDR2 SYGVQD (reference sequence). CDR3 sequence (DNA): TGCGCCAGCAGCCAGCCGGGAACAGGAGGGTATACGCAGTATTTT. The encoded protein is CASSQPGTGGYTQYF.

This clone was seen a single time. This chain uses TRBV5-1 with TRBJ2-7; 13 bases match TRBD2. There are 18 residues in the CDR3. Germline CDR1 and CDR2: SGHRS and YFSETQ. The trim removed 1 base at V and 6 bases at J, leaving 13 bases unmatched. The CDR3 loop reads CASSLYVRLAGGSSEQYF. CDR3 DNA sequence: TGCGCCAGCAGCTTGTACGTAAGACTAGCGGGAGGAAGTAGCGAGCAGTACTTC.

The chain employs TRBV10-3 and TRBJ1-2; D call uncertain. This CDR3 is built from 14 residues. Germline lookup yields CDR1 ENHRY and CDR2 SYGVKD. V was trimmed by 6 bases and J by 8 bases, leaving 19 bases between them. CDR3: CAISASPNLEGYTF. DNA of the CDR3: TGTGCCATCAGCGCAAGCCCGAACCTTGAAGGCTACACCTTC.